The 19 T cell receptor beta chains below all came from one sample that was sequenced in a study of cytomegalovirus exposure and HLA in healthy donors. A multiplex PCR was run with 60 Vbeta primers and 13 Jbeta primers. Sequenced by immunoSEQ multiplex PCR; TCRdb stores in-frame clones only, minus some. The top ten hold 5% to 7% of the sample, which has around 110,000 clones, more than 65% seen once. The specimen sequenced was PBMCs. These receptors were obtained from a woman aged 50 to 60 in good health and CMV-seropositive.

The V gene is TRBV6-1, the J gene TRBJ2-3; possibly TRBD2 for D (7 bases). The CDR3 runs 15 residues. Trimming took 4 bases from V and 0 from J, leaving 11 bases between them. The V gene's germline CDR1 is MNHNS and CDR2 SASEGT. CDR3 nucleotide sequence: TGTGCCAGCAGTGGGCGGGGGCCTAGCACAGATACGCAGTATTTT. It codes for CASSGRGPSTDTQYF.

The chain links TRBV5-1 to TRBJ2-1; D not resolved. Germline CDR1 and CDR2: SGHRS and YFSETQ. Trimming removed 4 bases from V and 0 bases from J, with 11 bases in between. The CDR3 runs to 15 residues. The CDR3 reads CASSGLPPSYNEQFF. In DNA form, the CDR3 reads TGCGCCAGCAGCGGCCTTCCGCCCTCCTACAATGAGCAGTTCTTC.

The V and J genes are TRBV5-1 and TRBJ2-3; 7 nucleotides align to TRBD1. In germline, CDR1 is SGHRS, CDR2 YFSETQ. V dropped 2 bases and J dropped 4; count of bases not matched to a gene: 7. The CDR3 contains 15 residues. The DNA for the CDR3 is TGCGCCAGCAGCTTATTTGGACAGGCGCCAGATACGCAGTATTTT. The encoded protein is CASSLFGQAPDTQYF.

The V and J genes are TRBV19 and TRBJ2-7; no definite D call. The CDR3 spans 14 residues. CDR1 is LNHDA and CDR2 is SQIVND in the germline V gene (reference sequence). V was clipped by 3 bases and J by 1 base, with 10 bases between them. CDR3 coding DNA: TGTGCCAGTAGTATCACACGTCTGTCCTACGAGCAGTACTTC. Translated: CASSITRLSYEQYF.

This clone is a singleton in its sample. This sequence joins TRBV5-4 and TRBJ2-7; D might be TRBD2 (6 bases). CDR1 is SGHNT and CDR2 is YYREEE in the germline V gene (reference sequence). V dropped 3 bases and J dropped 0 bases, with 13 bases sitting between them. CDR3 length: 15 residues. Here the CDR3 DNA reads TGTGCCAGCAGCTCCGGGACTCCAAGCTCCTACGAGCAGTACTTC. It translates to CASSSGTPSSYEQYF. The entire variable domain, with the rest obtained from reference TRBV5-4 and TRBJ2-7, is as follows: ETGVTQSPTHLIKTRGQQVTLRCSSQSGHNTVSWYQQALGQGPQFIFQYYREEENGRGNFPPRFSGLQFPNYSSELNVNALELDDSALYLCASSSGTPSSYEQYFGPGTRLTVT.

The rearrangement links TRBV2 to TRBJ2-7; a weak D match, TRBD1 (5 bases). The V and J ends lost 7 bases and 4 bases respectively, with 20 bases between them. The CDR3 is 15 amino acids. CDR1 and CDR2 from the germline V gene are SNHLY and FYNNEI. CDR3 sequence reads: CASKLQGGIGYEQYF. CDR3 DNA: TGTGCCAGCAAACTCCAGGGTGGGATAGGGTACGAGCAGTACTTC.

V usage is TRBV9 and J usage is TRBJ2-2; tentatively, D is TRBD1 (7 bases). There are 16 residues in the CDR3. Between the trimmed V and J ends, which lost 4 bases and 1 base, there was a span of 14 bases. Germline CDR1 reads SGDLS; CDR2 reads YYNGEE. The CDR3 DNA reads TGTGCCAGCAGCCCCAGGGGGGACCAGAACACCGGGGAGCTGTTTTTT. Translation: CASSPRGDQNTGELFF.

The V and J genes are TRBV5-6 and TRBJ1-1; TRBD1 might be the D (5 bases). Germline CDR1 is SGHDT and CDR2 is YYEEEE. Trimming pared 4 bases from V and 4 bases from J, leaving 17 bases between. This CDR3 comprises 15 residues. This CDR3 reads CASSAGGGVITEAFF. The CDR3 nucleotides read TGTGCCAGCAGCGCTGGCGGGGGTGTGATCACTGAAGCTTTCTTT.

The gene calls are TRBV7-3 and TRBJ2-3, with D possibly matching TRBD1 (7 bases). CDR1 and CDR2 from the germline V gene are SGHTA and FQGTGA. V dropped 7 bases and J dropped 5 bases, with 16 bases sitting between them. The CDR3 spans 14 residues. CDR3 nucleotide sequence: TGTGCCAGCAACCTCCAGGGGGGAGAAGATACGCAGTATTTT. Residues: CASNLQGGEDTQYF.

The sample holds a few counts of this clone. A junction boundary mismatches the germline segment, possibly from a read error. This chain uses TRBV7-9 with TRBJ1-6; D call uncertain. The CDR3 spans 12 residues. Germline-derived CDR1 and CDR2 are SEHNR and FQNEAQ (reference sequence). CDR3 coding DNA: TGTTCCAGCAGCTCAGATAATTCACCCCTCCACTTT. As protein: CSSSSDNSPLHF.

The chain recombines TRBV7-3 with TRBJ1-1, with a tentative D call TRBD1 (6 bases). Germline values: CDR1 SGHTA, CDR2 FQGTGA. CDR3 length: 12 amino acids. V was cut by 4 bases and J by 10 bases, with 13 bases left in between. CDR3 in DNA: TGTGCCAGCAGCTCCCCGGGACAAGCAGCTTTCTTT. This encodes CASSSPGQAAFF.

This chain joins TRBV30 and TRBJ1-2; D is uncertain. Looked up from germline, CDR1 is GTSNPN and CDR2 is SVGIG (reference sequence). The length of the CDR3 is 12 residues. V was cut by 1 base and J by 5 bases, with 8 bases left in between. The CDR3 loop reads CAWSDSSYGYTF. CDR3 DNA sequence: TGTGCCTGGAGTGACAGCTCGTATGGCTACACCTTC.

The genes are TRBV29-1 and TRBJ2-3; TRBD2 aligns across 11 bases. Germline CDR1 reads SQVTM; CDR2 reads ANQGSEA. The CDR3 is 15 amino acids. V was clipped by 4 bases and J by 8 bases; unmatched bases: 11. Here the CDR3 DNA reads TGCAGCGTTGTTGTAGCGGGGGGGCCTCGTGGTACGCAGTATTTT. It specifies CSVVVAGGPRGTQYF.

The chain links TRBV9 to TRBJ1-1; the match to TRBD1 covers 7 bases. The V and J ends lost 3 bases and 5 bases, in that order; junction bases with no gene match: 4. CDR3 size: 13 residues. CDR1 is SGDLS and CDR2 is YYNGEE in the germline V gene. The CDR3 DNA reads as TGTGCCAGCAGCGCGACAGGGATGACTGAAGCTTTCTTT. Translated, it gives CASSATGMTEAFF.

This chain joins TRBV6-4 and TRBJ1-6; 9 bases are a match to TRBD1. Germline V gene sequence: CDR1 MRHNA, CDR2 SNTAGT. V lost 3 bases, J lost 7 bases, and 7 bases stayed unmatched. The CDR3 covers 16 residues. CDR3 nucleotides: TGTGCCAGCAGTGAGCTCGGGACAGGGAAAAATTCACCCCTCCACTTT. Its protein is CASSELGTGKNSPLHF.

V and J are TRBV9 and TRBJ1-1, with TRBD1 identical over 8 bases. The V segment lost 1 base and the J segment 3 bases; nucleotides outside the gene matches: 5. Germline CDR1 reads SGDLS; CDR2 reads YYNGEE. CDR3 length: 15 amino acids. CDR3: CASSVITGGHTEAFF. CDR3 nucleotide sequence: TGTGCCAGCAGCGTAATAACAGGGGGACACACTGAAGCTTTCTTT. Looking up the rest from reference TRBV9 and TRBJ1-1 gives the full variable domain: DSGVTQTPKHLITATGQRVTLRCSPRSGDLSVYWYQQSLDQGLQFLIQYYNGEERAKGNILERFSAQQFPDLHSELNLSSLELGDSALYFCASSVITGGHTEAFFGQGTRLTVV.

V usage is TRBV7-6 and J usage is TRBJ2-2; no firm D call. The CDR3 runs to 14 residues. The V end lost 4 bases, the J end lost 1 base, and 7 bases lay between the germline ends. Germline values: CDR1 SGHVS, CDR2 FNYEAQ. The CDR3 DNA follows: TGTGCCAGCAGCTATTATTTGAACACCGGGGAGCTGTTTTTT. This translates into CASSYYLNTGELFF.

This chain joins TRBV9 and TRBJ2-4, with TRBD2 matching over 10 bases. The CDR3 is 15 residues long. The V segment lost 4 bases and the J segment 8 bases; nucleotides outside the gene matches: 9. Looked up from germline, CDR1 is SGDLS and CDR2 is YYNGEE. CDR3 in amino acids: CASSLSSGGGDIQYF. In DNA, the CDR3 is TGTGCCAGCAGCCTCTCTAGCGGGGGTGGAGACATTCAGTACTTC. Based on the CDR3 plus reference TRBV9 and TRBJ2-4, the full variable domain is DSGVTQTPKHLITATGQRVTLRCSPRSGDLSVYWYQQSLDQGLQFLIQYYNGEERAKGNILERFSAQQFPDLHSELNLSSLELGDSALYFCASSLSSGGGDIQYFGAGTRLSVL.

By share, this clone counts as medium-sized. This sequence joins TRBV5-6 and TRBJ1-1; TRBD1 agrees at 7 bases. The V gene's germline CDR1 is SGHDT and CDR2 YYEEEE. The CDR3 runs to 15 residues. Losses at the gene ends were 4 bases for V and 2 bases for J; bases not matched to a gene: 8. This CDR3 reads CASSPAGTANTEAFF. CDR3 coding DNA: TGTGCCAGCAGCCCGGCCGGGACAGCAAACACTGAAGCTTTCTTT.